What follows are 14 T cell receptor beta chains derived from one specimen sequenced in a study of response to subunit inactivated influenza vaccine. TCRdb re-called the RT-PCR reads through MiXCR, storing one row per CDR3 protein. The sample holds 180,000 or so distinct CDR3 sequences, about 12% seen once. These data were also filed under a second study, of T cells expressing NK-cell markers. Per that paper: 5'RACE template switching built TCR beta cDNA with unique molecular identifiers.

The specimen was CD8+ T cells sorted from PBMCs, collected 11 to 12 days after vaccination. All receptors derive from a middle-aged man who received an inactivated influenza vaccine.

The chain links TRBV30 to TRBJ1-4; D remains ambiguous. V dropped 0 bases and J dropped 0 bases, with 14 bases sitting between them. CDR3 length: 17 amino acids. The germline V gene has CDR1 GTSNPN and CDR2 SVGIG (reference sequence). The CDR3 DNA follows: TGTGCCTGGAGTGTTGACCTTCCTGGGGCAACTAATGAAAAACTGTTTTTT. This codes for CAWSVDLPGATNEKLFF.

This clonotype occurred a few times. V gene TRBV5-6 combines with J gene TRBJ1-2; D is perhaps TRBD1 (6 bases). Germline CDR1 is SGHDT and CDR2 is YYEEEE. The CDR3 length is 13 residues. Between the trimmed V and J ends, which lost 4 bases and 8 bases, there was a span of 15 bases. The CDR3 loop is CASSPYGGKGYTF. The CDR3 DNA sequence: TGTGCCAGCAGCCCCTACGGGGGCAAGGGCTACACCTTC.

Many counts were recorded for this clonotype. The rearrangement uses TRBV12-3 or TRBV12-4 and TRBJ2-7; D not resolved. CDR3 length: 13 amino acids. V lost 2 bases and J lost 3, with 8 bases in between. CDR3 nucleotide sequence: TGTGCCAGCAGTTTAAATCCGAGCTACGAGCAGTACTTC. As protein: CASSLNPSYEQYF.

V and J are TRBV7-8 and TRBJ2-3; 9 bases fit TRBD2. CDR1 and CDR2 from the germline V gene are SGHVS and FQNEAQ. This CDR3 spans 16 amino acids. The J segment lost 4 bases and the V segment lost 1 base, leaving 6 bases of the junction unmatched. CDR3: CASSLVGSGGSDTQYF. The CDR3 region has the DNA TGTGCCAGCAGCTTAGTGGGTAGCGGGGGATCAGATACGCAGTATTTT.

The rearrangement uses TRBV7-9 and TRBJ2-5, with 7 bases lining up with TRBD1. Germline lookup yields CDR1 SEHNR and CDR2 FQNEAQ (reference sequence). Losses at the gene ends were 1 base for V and 2 bases for J; bases not matched to a gene: 4. CDR3 length: 15 amino acids. This CDR3 reads CASSLGTGPQETQYF. CDR3 coding DNA: TGTGCCAGCAGCTTAGGGACAGGACCTCAAGAGACCCAGTACTTC.

This clonotype has just a few counts. J is TRBJ2-7 and V is TRBV4-2; TRBD1 might be the D (5 bases). Germline V gives CDR1 LGHNA, CDR2 YNFKEQ. The CDR3 sequence is 14 residues long. V shed 3 bases and J shed 4 bases, with 13 bases lying between them. CDR3 bases: TGTGCCAGCAGCCAGGGCGACAGTTCTTACGAGCAGTACTTC. Its translation is CASSQGDSSYEQYF.

This clonotype has a handful of counts. The chain links TRBV28 to TRBJ2-3; weak D call: TRBD2 (7 bases). The V end was cut by 3 bases, the J end by 11 bases, with 18 bases between. In germline, CDR1 is MDHEN, CDR2 SYDVKM. There are 14 residues in the CDR3. CDR3 amino acids: CASSFEGGGLLQYF. CDR3 sequence (DNA): TGTGCCAGCAGTTTTGAGGGAGGGGGACTTCTGCAGTATTTT.

This clonotype was seen only a few times. The rearrangement links TRBV6-5 to TRBJ2-1, with TRBD1 as a possible D gene (6 bases). The CDR3 spans 12 residues. CDR1 is MNHEY and CDR2 is SVGAGI in the germline V gene. V shed 7 bases and J shed 6 bases, with 10 bases lying between them. The CDR3 spells CASTGARNEQFF. CDR3 coding DNA: TGTGCCAGCACAGGGGCCCGCAATGAGCAGTTCTTC.

A few counts support this clonotype. V gene TRBV14 combines with J gene TRBJ1-1; tentative D call: TRBD1 (6 bases). Trimming left V 4 bases short and J 7 bases short, with 19 bases between. CDR3 size: 15 residues. Per germline, CDR1 SGHDN and CDR2 FVKESK. The CDR3 DNA reads as TGTGCCAGCAGCCGAGAACAGGGTGGTGTGGTTGAAGCTTTCTTT. As protein: CASSREQGGVVEAFF.

The chain uses TRBV28 and TRBJ2-1; D remains ambiguous. CDR3 length equals 13 residues. Trimming cost V 6 bases and J 8 bases, with 14 bases left between them. Looked up from germline, CDR1 is MDHEN and CDR2 is SYDVKM. This CDR3 reads CASSQIDPDEQFF. CDR3 nucleotides: TGTGCCAGCAGCCAGATTGATCCAGATGAGCAGTTCTTC.

This clonotype was seen repeatedly, ten times or more. The chain carries TRBV4-3 and TRBJ1-2; 7 bases map to TRBD1. Unmatched junction bases numbered 8, after V lost 3 bases and J lost 4 bases. CDR1 LGHNA and CDR2 YSLEER come from the germline V gene. The CDR3 extends over 15 amino acids. CDR3: CASSQETGNLYGYTF. CDR3 nucleotide sequence: TGCGCCAGCAGCCAGGAGACAGGGAACCTCTATGGCTACACCTTC.

This rearrangement joins TRBV16 to TRBJ1-6; D unclear. Germline lookup yields CDR1 KGHSY and CDR2 FQNENV. Trimming removed 1 base at V and 5 bases at J, with 18 bases between. The CDR3 has 18 amino acids. For the CDR3, the DNA is TGTGCCAGCAGCCAATATGTTGTTGTGGGGAATAATAATTCACCCCTCCACTTT. Translation: CASSQYVVVGNNNSPLHF. The full variable domain, with the rest looked up from reference TRBV16 and TRBJ1-6, is GEEVAQTPKHLVRGEGQKAKLYCAPIKGHSYVFWYQQVLKNEFKFLISFQNENVFDETGMPKERFSAKCLPNSPCSLEIQATKLEDSAVYFCASSQYVVVGNNNSPLHFGNGTRLTVT.

This sequence joins TRBV12-3 or TRBV12-4 and TRBJ1-1, with a tentative D call TRBD1 (5 bases). CDR3 size: 15 residues. Deletions cut 6 bases from V and 2 bases from J, with 16 bases between. The CDR3 region has the DNA TGTGCCAGCAGCTTGGGGGGGTGGGGAAACACTGAAGCTTTCTTT. This translates into CASSLGGWGNTEAFF.

CDR3 residues: CASSLGGLSEQYF. CDR3 in DNA: TGTGCCAGCAGCTTGGGAGGACTCAGCGAGCAGTACTTC. The chain joins TRBV7-8 to TRBJ2-7; D might be TRBD2 (6 bases). V was cut by 3 bases and J by 6 bases, with 12 bases left in between. Germline CDR1 is SGHVS and CDR2 is FQNEAQ. The CDR3 spans 13 residues.